The sequence of this T cell receptor (beta chain) was determined in a study of T cell responses to AZD1222 COVID-19 vaccine (dated by TCRdb to the early 2020s). The study in broad terms: AZD1222 recipients given second doses at about 4 weeks or at about 12 weeks were pooled, since spike-specific TCR depth and breadth were not found to differ between the two schedules. Enrollment into the trials was organized by age into subgroups of 18-55, 56-69 and 70-plus years, and those subgroups contained roughly 150, 30 and 60 TCR-sequenced participants, respectively. A total of around 240 trial participants underwent TCR sequencing, of whom under 220 had received two doses of AZD1222 and some 25 had received two doses of the MenACWY control vaccine.

The CDR3 regions of human TCRbeta chains were analyzed by immunosequencing. Processing in the source paper ran as follows. TCRs in the repertoires were compared against a reference library of SARS-CoV-2-specific TCRs that had been generated with the MIRA antigen-specificity platform. Breadth was defined as the fraction of unique TCRs that were SARS-CoV-2-associated. Depth was defined as the fraction of total T cells that were SARS-CoV-2-associated. Each spike-specific TCR was assigned to its reactive spike region and to a CD4 or CD8 class using the MIRA data. Log10-transformed breadth and depth values were compared by one-way ANOVA with Sidak's multiple comparisons tests. TCRdb provides this immuneACCESS table in a form limited to in-frame rearrangements. Some clones are lacking; in checked studies, under half of them reflect an unresolved V gene, and why the rest are absent is not known. V and J calls and clone size are copied from that table; D and trimming were computed from the DNA. The sample table lists 140,000 to 150,000 clones, about 93% of them with a count of one. The biggest ten clones account for more than 8% of the sample.

Overall study results and their limits: Only five to seven AZD1222 recipients were SARS-CoV-2 seropositive at baseline, limiting conclusions about previously exposed vaccinees. Because no day 14 peak-response samples were available, repertoires were characterized only after the peak T cell response. In the small 56-69-year group, the increase in depth fell short of significance, most likely because of low power. The whole spike protein was spanned by vaccine-associated CD4 TCRs, and dominant responses were seen in regions 160-218 and 743-854. Reportedly, almost half of the unique spike-specific TCRs recognized epitopes lying outside the regions that are mutated in the B.1.351 and B.1.1.7 variants. Spike-specific TCR breadth and depth rose significantly after two AZD1222 doses compared with day 0 and with MenACWY recipients. Participants were mostly white British, with more females than males. The authors suggested clonal diversity may have been underestimated.

According to the study, the label for this sample's time point signals: baseline before first vaccination. Vaccinee samples were obtained from the UK trials COV001 and COV002, which included a single-blind randomized controlled phase 2/3 trial of AZD1222 (ChAdOx1 nCoV-19) in healthy adults. For TCRbeta chain sequencing, PBMC samples from trial participants were taken at day 0 and at day 28 after the second dose. The germline V end is reduced by 6 bases and the J end by 5 bases; junction bases left unmatched: 3. CDR1 and CDR2 were assigned from the germline V gene (reference sequence) as MNHEY and SMNVEV. The CDR3 goes from the cysteine to the phenylalanine over 14 residues. CDR3 DNA only is kept here, 42 bases in frame from base 1. Of note for this clone: The specificity of this receptor is unknown. No much larger clone exists at a distance of one base, and base qualities are not known.

The source is an adult in good health. Sequenced material: peripheral blood, taken on day 0 of AZD1222 vaccination. The sequence joins TRBV27 to TRBJ2-1; TRBD2 matches 11 bases in the middle. The DNA is as follows: TGTGCCAGCAGCACTAGCGGGGGTCACAATGAGCAGTTCTTC. This translates into CASSTSGGHNEQFF.